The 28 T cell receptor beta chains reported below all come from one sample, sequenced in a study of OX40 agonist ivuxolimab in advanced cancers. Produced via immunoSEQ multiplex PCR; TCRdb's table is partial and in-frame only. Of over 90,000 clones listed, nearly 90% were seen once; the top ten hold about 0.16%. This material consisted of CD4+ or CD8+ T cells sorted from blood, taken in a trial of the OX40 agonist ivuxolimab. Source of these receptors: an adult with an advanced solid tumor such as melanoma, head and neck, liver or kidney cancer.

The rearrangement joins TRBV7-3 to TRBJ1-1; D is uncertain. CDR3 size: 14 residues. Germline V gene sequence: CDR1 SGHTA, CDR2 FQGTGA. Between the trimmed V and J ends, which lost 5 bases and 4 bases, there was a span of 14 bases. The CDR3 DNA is TGTGCCAGCAGCCCTGGGCGGGGAAGCACTGAAGCTTTCTTT. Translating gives CASSPGRGSTEAFF.

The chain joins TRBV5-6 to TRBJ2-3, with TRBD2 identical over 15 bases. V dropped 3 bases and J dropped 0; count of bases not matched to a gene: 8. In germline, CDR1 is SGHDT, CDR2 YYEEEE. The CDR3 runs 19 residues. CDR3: CASSSWTSGRASSTDTQYF. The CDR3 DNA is TGTGCCAGCAGCTCATGGACTAGCGGGAGGGCCAGTAGCACAGATACGCAGTATTTT. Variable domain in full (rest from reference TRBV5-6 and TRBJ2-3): DAGVTQSPTHLIKTRGQQVTLRCSPKSGHDTVSWYQQALGQGPQFIFQYYEEEERQRGNFPDRFSGHQFPNYSSELNVNALLLGDSALYLCASSSWTSGRASSTDTQYFGPGTRLTVL.

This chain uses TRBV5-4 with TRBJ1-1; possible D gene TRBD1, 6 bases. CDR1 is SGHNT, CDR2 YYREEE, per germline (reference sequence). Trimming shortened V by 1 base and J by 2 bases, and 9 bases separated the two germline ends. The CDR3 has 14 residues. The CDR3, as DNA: TGTGCCAGCAGCTTGTGGGGGCCTAACACTGAAGCTTTCTTT. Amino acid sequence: CASSLWGPNTEAFF.

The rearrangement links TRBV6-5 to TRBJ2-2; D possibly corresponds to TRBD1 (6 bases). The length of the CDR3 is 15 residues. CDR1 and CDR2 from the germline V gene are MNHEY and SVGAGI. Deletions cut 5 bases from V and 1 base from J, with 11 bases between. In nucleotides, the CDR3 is TGTGCCAGCAGTCGACTACAGGGGAACACCGGGGAGCTGTTTTTT. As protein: CASSRLQGNTGELFF.

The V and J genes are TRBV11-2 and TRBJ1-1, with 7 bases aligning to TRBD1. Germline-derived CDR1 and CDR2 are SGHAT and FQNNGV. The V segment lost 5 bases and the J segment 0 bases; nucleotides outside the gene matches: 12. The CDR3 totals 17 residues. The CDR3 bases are TGTGCCAGCAGCCCTGGGGTAGGGGGCCCTTTGAACACTGAAGCTTTCTTT. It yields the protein CASSPGVGGPLNTEAFF.

The CDR3 protein is CASSPIASGLLTGELFF. In nucleotides, the CDR3 is TGCGCCAGCAGCCCGATCGCCAGTGGGCTACTCACCGGGGAGCTGTTTTTT. The V and J genes are TRBV5-1 and TRBJ2-2; D is undetermined. The CDR3 totals 17 residues. V dropped 4 bases and J dropped 4 bases, with 20 bases sitting between them. The V gene's germline CDR1 is SGHRS and CDR2 YFSETQ.

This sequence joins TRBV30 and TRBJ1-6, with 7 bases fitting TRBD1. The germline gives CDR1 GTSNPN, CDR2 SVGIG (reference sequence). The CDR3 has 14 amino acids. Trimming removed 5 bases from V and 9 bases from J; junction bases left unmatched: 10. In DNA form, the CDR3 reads TGTGCCTGGGGGCCCGACAGGGCTATTTCACCCCTCCACTTT. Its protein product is CAWGPDRAISPLHF.

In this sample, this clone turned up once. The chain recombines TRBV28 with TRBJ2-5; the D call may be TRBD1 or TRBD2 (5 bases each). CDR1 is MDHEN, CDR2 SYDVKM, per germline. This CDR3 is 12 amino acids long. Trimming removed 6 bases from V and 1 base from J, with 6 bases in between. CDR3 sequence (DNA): TGTGCCAGCAGGAGGGGCCAAGAGACCCAGTACTTC. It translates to CASRRGQETQYF. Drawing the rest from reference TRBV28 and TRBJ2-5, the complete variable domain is DVKVTQSSRYLVKRTGEKVFLECVQDMDHENMFWYRQDPGLGLRLIYFSYDVKMKEKGDIPEGYSVSREKKERFSLILESASTNQTSMYLCASRRGQETQYFGPGTRLLVL.

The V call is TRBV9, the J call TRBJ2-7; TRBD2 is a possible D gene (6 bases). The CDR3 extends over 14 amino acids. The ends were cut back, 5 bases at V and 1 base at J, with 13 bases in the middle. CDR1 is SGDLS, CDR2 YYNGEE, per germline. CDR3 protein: CASSLAALSYEQYF. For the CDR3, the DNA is TGTGCCAGCAGTTTAGCGGCCTTATCCTACGAGCAGTACTTC.

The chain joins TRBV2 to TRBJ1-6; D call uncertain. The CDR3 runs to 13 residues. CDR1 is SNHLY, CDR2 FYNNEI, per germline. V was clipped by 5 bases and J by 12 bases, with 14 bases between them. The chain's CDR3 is CASSLSGSGPLHF. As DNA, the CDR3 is TGTGCCAGCAGTCTTTCGGGGTCCGGACCCCTCCACTTT. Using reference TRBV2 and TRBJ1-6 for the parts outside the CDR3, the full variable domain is EPEVTQTPSHQVTQMGQEVILRCVPISNHLYFYWYRQILGQKVEFLVSFYNNEISEKSEIFDDQFSVERPDGSNFTLKIRSTKLEDSAMYFCASSLSGSGPLHFGNGTRLTVT.

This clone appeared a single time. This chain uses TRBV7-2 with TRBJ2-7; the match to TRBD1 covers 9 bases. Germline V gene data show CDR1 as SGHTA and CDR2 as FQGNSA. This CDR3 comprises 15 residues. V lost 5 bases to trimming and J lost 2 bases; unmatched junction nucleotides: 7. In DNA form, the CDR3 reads TGTGCCAGCAGCCTTTTCCGGACAGGGGCCTACGAGCAGTACTTC. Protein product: CASSLFRTGAYEQYF.

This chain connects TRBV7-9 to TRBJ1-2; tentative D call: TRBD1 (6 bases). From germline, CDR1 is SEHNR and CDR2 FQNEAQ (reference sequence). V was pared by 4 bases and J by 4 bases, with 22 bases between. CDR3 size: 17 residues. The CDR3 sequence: CASSSTEPPGQIYGYTF. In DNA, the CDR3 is TGTGCCAGCAGCTCTACCGAGCCCCCGGGACAAATCTATGGCTACACCTTC.

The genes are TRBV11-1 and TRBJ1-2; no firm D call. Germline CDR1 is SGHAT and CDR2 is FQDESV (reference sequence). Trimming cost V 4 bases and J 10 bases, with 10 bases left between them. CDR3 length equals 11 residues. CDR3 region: CASSSGADYTF. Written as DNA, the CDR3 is TGTGCCAGCAGCTCCGGTGCCGACTACACCTTC.

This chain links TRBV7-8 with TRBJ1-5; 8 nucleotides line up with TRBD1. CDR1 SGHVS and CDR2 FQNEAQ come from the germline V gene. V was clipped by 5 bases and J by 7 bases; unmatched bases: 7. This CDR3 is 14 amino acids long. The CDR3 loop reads CASSALRQGQPQHF. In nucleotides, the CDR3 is TGTGCCAGCAGCGCGCTCCGACAGGGGCAGCCCCAGCATTTT.

CDR3 region: CASSIPRGRGNTIYF. The CDR3 bases are TGTGCCAGCAGCATCCCCCGAGGTAGAGGAAACACCATATATTTT. The chain is built from TRBV6-1 and TRBJ1-3; D not certain. Per the germline V gene, CDR1 is MNHNS and CDR2 is SASEGT. The V end was cut by 6 bases, the J end by 4 bases, with 16 bases between. CDR3 length equals 15 residues.

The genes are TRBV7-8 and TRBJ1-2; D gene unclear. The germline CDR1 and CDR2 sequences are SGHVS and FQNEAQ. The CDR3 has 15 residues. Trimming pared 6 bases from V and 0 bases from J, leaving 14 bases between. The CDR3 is CASRYDNSPNYGYTF. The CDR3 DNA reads TGTGCCAGCAGATACGACAATTCCCCTAACTATGGCTACACCTTC. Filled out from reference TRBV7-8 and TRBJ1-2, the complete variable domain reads GAGVSQSPRYKVAKRGQDVALRCDPISGHVSLFWYQQALGQGPEFLTYFQNEAQLDKSGLPSDRFFAERPEGSVSTLKIQRTQQEDSAVYLCASRYDNSPNYGYTFGSGTRLTVV.

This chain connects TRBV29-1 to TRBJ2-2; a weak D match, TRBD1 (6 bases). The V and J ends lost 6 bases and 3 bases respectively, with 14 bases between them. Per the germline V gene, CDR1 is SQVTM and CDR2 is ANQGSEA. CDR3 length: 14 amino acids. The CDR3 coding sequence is TGCAGCGTCTCAGACAGGATATACACCGGGGAGCTGTTTTTT. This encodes CSVSDRIYTGELFF.

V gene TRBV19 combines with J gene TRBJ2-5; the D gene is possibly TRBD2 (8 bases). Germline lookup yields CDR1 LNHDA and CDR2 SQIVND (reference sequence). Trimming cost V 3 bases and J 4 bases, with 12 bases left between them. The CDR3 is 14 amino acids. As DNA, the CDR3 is TGTGCCAGTAGTATTAGCGGGGACAGAGAGACCCAGTACTTC. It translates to CASSISGDRETQYF.

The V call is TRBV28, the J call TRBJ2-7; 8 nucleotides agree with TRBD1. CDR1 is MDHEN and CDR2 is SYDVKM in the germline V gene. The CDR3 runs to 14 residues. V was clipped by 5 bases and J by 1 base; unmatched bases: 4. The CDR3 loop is CASSTGGRSYEQYF. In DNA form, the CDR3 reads TGTGCCAGCAGTACAGGGGGAAGATCCTACGAGCAGTACTTC.

The CDR3 protein is CASSPPRRLAVSYNEQFF. CDR3 nucleotide sequence: TGTGCCAGCTCACCACCACGGCGACTAGCGGTTTCCTACAATGAGCAGTTCTTC. This sequence joins TRBV18 and TRBJ2-1; TRBD2 matches 9 bases. This CDR3 has 18 amino acids. In germline, CDR1 is KGHSH, CDR2 LQKENI. The V and J ends lost 0 bases and 1 base, in that order; junction bases with no gene match: 7. The full variable domain, its missing parts supplied by reference TRBV18 and TRBJ2-1, is NAGVMQNPRHLVRRRGQEARLRCSPMKGHSHVYWYRQLPEEGLKFMVYLQKENIIDESGMPKERFSAEFPKEGPSILRIQQVVRGDSAAYFCASSPPRRLAVSYNEQFFGPGTRLTVL.

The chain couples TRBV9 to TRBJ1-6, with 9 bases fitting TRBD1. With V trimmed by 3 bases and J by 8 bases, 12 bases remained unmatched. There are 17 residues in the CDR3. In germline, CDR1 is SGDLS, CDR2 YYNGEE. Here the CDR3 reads CASSALPGTGNDSPLHF. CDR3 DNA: TGTGCCAGCAGCGCCCTACCCGGGACAGGGAACGATTCACCCCTCCACTTT.

Here the CDR3 DNA reads TGTGCCAGCAGCCAAGACCCGAGGGGGACAGATACGCAGTATTTT. Translation gives CASSQDPRGTDTQYF. The rearrangement joins TRBV4-2 to TRBJ2-3; D perhaps matches TRBD1 (6 bases). Germline loops: CDR1 LGHNA, CDR2 YNFKEQ. V was trimmed by 0 bases and J by 3 bases, leaving 10 bases between them. The CDR3 is 15 residues long.

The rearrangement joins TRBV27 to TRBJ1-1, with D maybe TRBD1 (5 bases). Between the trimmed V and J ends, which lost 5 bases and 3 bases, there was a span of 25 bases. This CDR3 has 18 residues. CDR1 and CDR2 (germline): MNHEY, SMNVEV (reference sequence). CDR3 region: CASSTGGGFSLSYTEAFF. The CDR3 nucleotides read TGTGCCAGCAGTACAGGCGGGGGTTTTTCGTTGTCTTACACTGAAGCTTTCTTT.

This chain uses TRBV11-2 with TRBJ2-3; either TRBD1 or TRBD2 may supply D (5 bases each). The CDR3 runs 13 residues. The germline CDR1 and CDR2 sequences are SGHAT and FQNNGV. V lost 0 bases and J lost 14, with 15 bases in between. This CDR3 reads CASSLDGAGRRYF. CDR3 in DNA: TGTGCCAGCAGCTTAGACGGGGCAGGGCGGAGGTATTTT. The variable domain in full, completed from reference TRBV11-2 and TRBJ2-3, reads EAGVAQSPRYKIIEKRQSVAFWCNPISGHATLYWYQQILGQGPKLLIQFQNNGVVDDSQLPKDRFSAERLKGVDSTLKIQPAKLEDSAVYLCASSLDGAGRRYFGPGTRLTVL.

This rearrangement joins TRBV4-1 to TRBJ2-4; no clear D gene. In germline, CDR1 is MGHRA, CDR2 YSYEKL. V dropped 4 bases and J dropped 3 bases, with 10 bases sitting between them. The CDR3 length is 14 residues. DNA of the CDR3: TGCGCCAGCAGCCCTTACCACGGCAAAAACATTCAGTACTTC. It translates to CASSPYHGKNIQYF.

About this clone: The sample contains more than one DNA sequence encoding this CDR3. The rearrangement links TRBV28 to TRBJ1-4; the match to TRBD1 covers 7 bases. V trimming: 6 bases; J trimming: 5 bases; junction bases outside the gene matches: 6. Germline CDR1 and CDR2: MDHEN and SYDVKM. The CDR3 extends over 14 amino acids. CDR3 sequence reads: CASRETGRNEKLFF. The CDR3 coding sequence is TGTGCCAGCAGGGAGACAGGGCGGAATGAAAAACTGTTTTTT. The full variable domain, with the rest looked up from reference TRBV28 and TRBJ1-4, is DVKVTQSSRYLVKRTGEKVFLECVQDMDHENMFWYRQDPGLGLRLIYFSYDVKMKEKGDIPEGYSVSREKKERFSLILESASTNQTSMYLCASRETGRNEKLFFGSGTQLSVL.

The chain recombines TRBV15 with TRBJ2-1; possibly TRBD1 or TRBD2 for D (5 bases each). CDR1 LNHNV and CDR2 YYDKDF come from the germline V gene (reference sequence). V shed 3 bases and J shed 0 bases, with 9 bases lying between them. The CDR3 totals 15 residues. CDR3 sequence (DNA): TGTGCCACCAGCAGGGGGGAGAGCTCCTACAATGAGCAGTTCTTC. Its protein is CATSRGESSYNEQFF.

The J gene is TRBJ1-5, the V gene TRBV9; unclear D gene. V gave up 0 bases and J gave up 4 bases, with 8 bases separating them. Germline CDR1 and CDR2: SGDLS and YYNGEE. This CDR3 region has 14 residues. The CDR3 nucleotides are TGTGCCAGCAGCGTAGCAGCAGTAAATCAGCCCCAGCATTTT. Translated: CASSVAAVNQPQHF.